This passage covers 9 T cell receptor beta chains from one sample sequenced in a study of Graves' ophthalmopathy and Graves' hyperthyroidism. The authors amplified TCR beta CDR3 regions from RNA transcripts. First-round RT-PCR relied on HTBI primers, and a second-round multiplex PCR came next. TCRdb reprocessed the multiplex PCR reads via MiXCR and lists one record per CDR3 protein. The sample has some 350,000 distinct CDR3 sequences; about 18% are singletons. The sequenced material came from peripheral blood. These receptors were taken from an adult woman with stable Graves' hyperthyroidism.

The chain links TRBV12-3 or TRBV12-4 to TRBJ2-4, with D tentatively TRBD1 (6 bases). This CDR3 has 14 residues. Trimming removed 5 bases from V and 6 bases from J, with 14 bases in between. CDR3 DNA sequence: TGTGCCAGCAGTCCCCACAGGGAGCGAAACATTCAGTACTTC. It yields the protein CASSPHRERNIQYF.

This clonotype was detected ten times or more. This rearrangement joins TRBV4-2 to TRBJ2-7; 7 bases match TRBD1. V lost 0 bases and J lost 1; bases outside the gene matches: 9. The CDR3 has 17 amino acids. Germline assignment: CDR1 LGHNA and CDR2 YNFKEQ. CDR3 sequence (DNA): TGTGCCAGCAGCCAAGAAGGAACAGGGGTAGGGTCCTACGAGCAGTACTTC. Its translation is CASSQEGTGVGSYEQYF.

This clonotype showed up many times. V and J are TRBV10-3 and TRBJ1-3; D not certain. Per germline, CDR1 ENHRY and CDR2 SYGVKD. V was trimmed by 2 bases and J by 2 bases, leaving 7 bases between them. The CDR3 is 14 amino acids. The CDR3 spells CAISETGTGNTIYF. CDR3 coding DNA: TGTGCCATCAGTGAGACGGGGACTGGAAACACCATATATTTT.

Regarding this clonotype: A much larger clone is a single base away; this may be a read error. No conserved phenylalanine or tryptophan ends this CDR3, so it is likely a read error. J is TRBJ2-3 and V is TRBV24-1; no clear D. V was clipped by 7 bases and J by 2 bases, with 3 bases between them. Germline-derived CDR1 and CDR2 are KGHDR and SFDVKD. The CDR3 has 11 residues. CDR3 coding DNA: TGTGCCACCAGGGACACAGATACGCAGTATTGT. Its protein product is CATRDTDTQYC.

The chain joins TRBV2 to TRBJ1-2, with 10 bases aligning to TRBD1. The junction had 8 bases not matched to a gene; V was cut back by 8 bases and J by 2 bases. CDR3 length equals 15 residues. CDR1 SNHLY and CDR2 FYNNEI come from the germline V gene. In DNA form, the CDR3 reads TGTGCCAGCTCATCCGGGACAGGGGCAAACTATGGCTACACCTTC. As protein: CASSSGTGANYGYTF.

Only a few counts were recorded for this clonotype. V usage is TRBV6-1 and J usage is TRBJ2-7; 8 nucleotides line up with TRBD1. The CDR3 spans 13 residues. V lost 6 bases and J lost 5; bases outside the gene matches: 6. Germline CDR1 MNHNS, CDR2 SASEGT. CDR3 nucleotide sequence: TGTGCCAGCAGAGGGACAGGCTCGGACGAGCAGTACTTC. Translated: CASRGTGSDEQYF.

This clonotype has at least ten counts. This sequence joins TRBV27 and TRBJ1-5; D gene unclear. The CDR3 loop spans 15 amino acids. Looked up from germline, CDR1 is MNHEY and CDR2 is SMNVEV (reference sequence). Trimming took 2 bases from V and 6 from J, leaving 14 bases between them. CDR3 sequence: CASSLDWGIGQPQHF. The CDR3 coding sequence is TGTGCCAGCAGTTTAGATTGGGGAATCGGTCAGCCCCAGCATTTT.

There are many counts of this clonotype. The chain carries TRBV7-6 and TRBJ2-7, with 9 bases lining up with TRBD2. Germline loops: CDR1 SGHVS, CDR2 FNYEAQ. The CDR3 totals 15 residues. Losses at the gene ends were 5 bases for V and 2 bases for J; bases not matched to a gene: 7. CDR3 region: CASSEGLAGAYEQYF. Written as DNA, the CDR3 is TGTGCCAGCAGCGAGGGATTAGCGGGAGCCTACGAGCAGTACTTC.

This clonotype has a count of ten or more. V gene TRBV11-1 combines with J gene TRBJ1-1; tentative D call: TRBD1 (5 bases). Germline values: CDR1 SGHAT, CDR2 FQDESV (reference sequence). The length of the CDR3 is 16 residues. Between the trimmed V and J ends, which lost 0 bases and 0 bases, there was a span of 11 bases. CDR3 nucleotides: TGTGCCAGCAGCTTAGCTGATAGGGGAATGAACACTGAAGCTTTCTTT. Translation: CASSLADRGMNTEAFF.